The entry below describes one T cell receptor beta chain. Germline is not matched at one junction end, which may reflect a read error. The data were taken from a study of blood T cells in healthy people across ages. CDR3 size: 12 residues. Germline V lookup: CDR1 SQVTM, CDR2 ANQGSEA. Alongside a J-beta primer mix, a sample-barcoded 5' primer served in a second PCR lasting about 7 to 12 cycles. The template-switch adaptor was a 5' adaptor with 12 random nucleotides. It tagged each cDNA molecule. TCRdb processed the 5' RACE reads anew with MiXCR; each CDR3 protein has one entry. Found here are about 1.6 million distinct CDR3 sequences, roughly a third of them singletons; the top ten hold about 11%.

This sequence was found in a woman aged 25 to 39 in good health. The rearrangement joins TRBV29-1 to TRBJ1-1, with D perhaps matching TRBD1 (6 bases). The specimen sequenced was blood. This CDR3 is CSAGQQNTAAFF. CDR3 coding DNA: TGCAGCGCCGGACAGCAAAACACTGCAGCTTTCTTT.